The 15 T cell receptor beta chains reported below all come from one sample, sequenced in a study of blood T cell repertoires in COVID-19. Data came from immunoSEQ multiplex PCR; TCRdb stores just in-frame clones and leaves some out. The sample carries a few hundred thousand clones, roughly 90% recorded once. The sample comprised PBMCs or T cells enriched from blood (not recorded which). All receptors derive from a woman under 40 who had recovered from COVID-19.

This chain joins TRBV9 and TRBJ2-4, with D uncertain. Germline loops: CDR1 SGDLS, CDR2 YYNGEE. Trimming removed 3 bases from V and 1 base from J, with 8 bases in between. The CDR3 is 14 amino acids. The CDR3 nucleotides read TGTGCCAGCAGCGGCTCCGGGGCCAAAAACATTCAGTACTTC. Its translation: CASSGSGAKNIQYF.

The chain has TRBV21-1 and TRBJ2-3; whether TRBD2, the table's D call, matches the DNA was not checked. TRBV21-1 is a documented pseudogene. This CDR3 region has 19 residues. The CDR3 protein is CASSKDRLACSGLLDTQYF. The CDR3 bases are TGTGCCAGCAGCAAAGATCGTCTAGCGTGTTCAGGCCTCCTTGATACGCAGTATTTT.

The gene calls are TRBV11-2 and TRBJ1-2; D remains ambiguous. The CDR3 is 13 residues long. V dropped 5 bases and J dropped 5 bases, with 12 bases sitting between them. The germline V gene has CDR1 SGHAT and CDR2 FQNNGV. CDR3: CASSASAGYGYTF. CDR3 nucleotides: TGTGCCAGCAGCGCGTCGGCAGGATATGGCTACACCTTC.

The chain recombines TRBV28 with TRBJ1-1, with D unclear. From germline, CDR1 is MDHEN and CDR2 SYDVKM. Between the trimmed V and J ends, which lost 7 bases and 0 bases, there was a span of 12 bases. The length of the CDR3 is 14 residues. The CDR3 sequence is CASIDWSMNTEAFF. CDR3 nucleotides: TGTGCCAGCATCGATTGGTCTATGAACACTGAAGCTTTCTTT.

The rearrangement joins TRBV21-1 to TRBJ1-4; the table's D call, TRBD1, was not checked against the DNA. TRBV21-1 is a known pseudogene. The CDR3 runs 15 residues. In DNA form, the CDR3 reads TGTGCCAGCAGCAAACAGGGCAGGGGGCTTGAAAAACTGTTTTTT. This encodes CASSKQGRGLEKLFF.

This rearrangement joins TRBV5-1 to TRBJ2-7; 10 bases agree with TRBD2. Germline lookup yields CDR1 SGHRS and CDR2 YFSETQ. There are 14 residues in the CDR3. Trimming cost V 2 bases and J 4 bases; bases outside gene matches: 3. DNA of the CDR3: TGCGCCAGCAGCTTACTAGCGGGATCTTACGAGCAGTACTTC. Translating it yields CASSLLAGSYEQYF.

CDR3 protein: CASSSWTPGTDTQYF. CDR3 in DNA: TGTGCCAGCAGTTCCTGGACTCCAGGCACAGATACGCAGTATTTT. The V gene is TRBV6-2 or TRBV6-3, the J gene TRBJ2-3; D is perhaps TRBD2 (5 bases). V lost 4 bases to trimming and J lost 1 base, with 12 bases between them. Germline loops: CDR1 MNHEY, CDR2 SVGEGT. CDR3 length: 15 residues.

The V call is TRBV5-8, the J call TRBJ1-2; D gene unclear. Germline V gene data show CDR1 as SGHTS and CDR2 as YDEGEE. CDR3 size: 11 residues. The V and J ends lost 2 bases and 8 bases respectively, with 7 bases between them. CDR3: CASSFLSGYTF. DNA for the CDR3: TGTGCCAGCAGCTTTTTAAGCGGCTACACCTTC.

The genes are TRBV2 and TRBJ1-4; 7 bases map to TRBD1. The CDR3 runs 15 residues. V shed 5 bases and J 5 bases; nucleotides not matched to a gene: 8. Germline values: CDR1 SNHLY, CDR2 FYNNEI. The CDR3 protein is CASSLRQGTNEKLFF. CDR3 in DNA: TGTGCCAGCAGTTTACGACAGGGTACCAATGAAAAACTGTTTTTT.

This chain connects TRBV6-5 to TRBJ2-5, with TRBD2 matching 12 bases. The CDR3 extends over 16 amino acids. Germline V lookup: CDR1 MNHEY, CDR2 SVGAGI. The trim removed 0 bases at V and 2 bases at J, leaving 1 base unmatched. CDR3 sequence (DNA): TGTGCCAGCAGTTACTCGGGGACTAGCGGGCAAGAGACCCAGTACTTC. Protein: CASSYSGTSGQETQYF.

The CDR3 reads CASSWRDTSYEQYF. In DNA form, the CDR3 reads TGTGCCAGCAGTTGGAGGGATACCTCCTACGAGCAGTACTTC. This rearrangement joins TRBV28 to TRBJ2-7, with a tentative D call TRBD2 (6 bases). V shed 4 bases and J shed 0 bases, with 10 bases lying between them. This CDR3 spans 14 amino acids. The V gene's germline CDR1 is MDHEN and CDR2 SYDVKM.

This sequence joins TRBV27 and TRBJ2-7; 10 bases are a match to TRBD1. The CDR3 length is 14 residues. Trimming took 6 bases from V and 8 from J; bases not matched to a gene: 10. Germline V CDR1 and CDR2: MNHEY, SMNVEV (reference sequence). CDR3 residues: CASSRQGATSQQYF. The CDR3 region has the DNA TGTGCCAGCAGCCGACAGGGGGCCACCTCCCAGCAGTACTTC.

The chain joins TRBV12-3 or TRBV12-4 to TRBJ2-5, with 14 positions matching TRBD2. This CDR3 comprises 13 residues. Trimming at V came to 6 bases and at J to 7 bases, leaving 1 base not matched to a gene. CDR3 bases: TGTGCCAGCAGCGGGACTAGCGGGGGGACCCAGTACTTC. Residues: CASSGTSGGTQYF.

DNA for the CDR3: TGCGCCAGCAGCCCTAGGACAGGGGGATTCCCTGAAGCTTTCTTT. Translated, it gives CASSPRTGGFPEAFF. The gene calls are TRBV5-1 and TRBJ1-1; 10 positions agree with TRBD1. Trimming at V came to 4 bases and at J to 6 bases, leaving 9 bases not matched to a gene. The V gene's germline CDR1 is SGHRS and CDR2 YFSETQ. CDR3 length equals 15 residues.

J is TRBJ1-2 and V is TRBV25-1; D gene unclear. This CDR3 is 11 amino acids long. Germline V CDR1 and CDR2: MGHDK, SYGVNS. V lost 3 bases and J lost 8, with 7 bases in between. The CDR3 region has the DNA TGTGCCAGCAGTGACCGGTACGGCTACACCTTC. Translation: CASSDRYGYTF.